In this sample, the clone carrying this TCR beta chain turned up many times. This CDR3 has 12 amino acids. From germline, CDR1 is KGHDR and CDR2 SFDVKD. V lost 4 bases and J lost 9, with 9 bases in between. A single record per CDR3 protein comes from TCRdb applying MiXCR to the RT-PCR reads. The table includes hundreds of thousands of distinct CDR3 sequences, approximately 15% detected once. Source material: memory CD4+ T cells from blood. V gene TRBV24-1 combines with J gene TRBJ2-1, with unresolved D. This sequence was found in a female donor in good health, serving as a healthy control. The CDR3 sequence: CATSDYGPEQFF. CDR3 nucleotides: TGTGCCACCAGTGACTACGGGCCTGAGCAGTTCTTC.